The 5 T cell receptor beta chains listed next were all sequenced from one sample in a study of CD8 T cell repertoires and HIV-1 epitope variants. Assay: immunoSEQ multiplex PCR; the TCRdb copy retains only in-frame clones and omits some. Here the sample spans about 3,300 clones, almost 70% being singletons. No cognate antigen is known for these TCRs. The sequenced sample consisted of cultured CD8+ T cells derived from PBMCs. The receptors shown here come from a male donor with HIV.

This clone was counted between two and nine times. CDR3 DNA: TGTGCCAGCAGCCGACCCTACAATGAGCAGTTCTTC. Translation: CASSRPYNEQFF. The chain uses TRBV6-6 and TRBJ2-1; D ambiguous. This CDR3 is built from 12 residues. The germline V gene encodes CDR1 MNHNY and CDR2 SVGAGI (reference sequence). Trimming removed 6 bases at V and 2 bases at J, with 5 bases between.

The V and J genes are TRBV27 and TRBJ2-5, with D possibly being TRBD2 (6 bases). This CDR3 contains 13 residues. V lost 7 bases to trimming and J lost 1 base, with 10 bases between them. From germline, CDR1 is MNHEY and CDR2 SMNVEV (reference sequence). DNA for the CDR3: TGTGCCAGCAAGGGAGGCCTCCAAGAGACCCAGTACTTC. Translated: CASKGGLQETQYF.

V and J are TRBV6-5 and TRBJ1-4; weak D call: TRBD1 (5 bases). CDR3 length equals 15 residues. CDR1 is MNHEY, CDR2 SVGAGI, per germline. V lost 7 bases and J 3 bases, leaving 15 bases between the germline ends. In DNA, the CDR3 is TGTGCCAGCACCCATCGGGGCGCGGCTAATGAAAAACTGTTTTTT. Its protein is CASTHRGAANEKLFF.

This chain links TRBV7-9 with TRBJ2-7; 7 positions match TRBD2. The CDR3 loop spans 16 amino acids. V was pared by 4 bases and J by 0 bases, with 9 bases of the junction left unmatched. Germline V gives CDR1 SEHNR, CDR2 FQNEAQ (reference sequence). CDR3 sequence: CASSSQTSERSYEQYF. The CDR3 DNA is TGTGCCAGCAGCTCACAAACTAGCGAGCGCTCCTACGAGCAGTACTTC.

The chain is built from TRBV6-5 and TRBJ1-5; D gene ambiguous. Trimming removed 4 bases at V and 0 bases at J, with 7 bases between. Germline lookup yields CDR1 MNHEY and CDR2 SVGAGI. The CDR3 is 14 residues long. CDR3 region: CASSLPRSNQPQHF. In DNA form, the CDR3 reads TGTGCCAGCAGTTTACCTCGTAGCAATCAGCCCCAGCATTTT.